This T cell receptor (beta chain) was found in a study of T cells in localized non-small cell lung cancer. Whole-study results and caveats: Adjacent uninvolved lung tissue had the highest T cell clonality, exceeding tumor. Higher T cell density in the blood was associated with longer overall survival, whereas higher adjacent-lung clonality associated with shorter survival.

The CDR3 runs to 11 residues. Germline CDR1 LNHDA, CDR2 SQIVND (reference sequence). V lost 8 bases to trimming and J lost 5 bases, with 6 bases between them. Sequenced by immunoSEQ multiplex PCR; TCRdb stores in-frame clones only, minus some. The repertoire holds 23,000 or so clones, with more than 85% as singletons. Comment on this clone: The antigen is unknown.

The origin of this receptor is a male donor aged 60 or over with stage I squamous cell lung carcinoma. The chain couples TRBV19 to TRBJ2-2; D gene ambiguous. The material sequenced was peripheral blood, taken before any cancer treatment. CDR3 amino acids: CASGWTGELFF. CDR3 bases: TGTGCCAGTGGGTGGACCGGGGAGCTGTTTTTT.